This T cell receptor (beta chain) was identified during a study of cytomegalovirus exposure and HLA in healthy donors. The study ran its PCR with 60 Vbeta and 13 Jbeta primers. Assay: immunoSEQ multiplex PCR; the TCRdb copy retains only in-frame clones and omits some. Counted here are about 81,000 clones, about 90% occurring once; the ten biggest clones make up less than 2.5%. Overall study results and limits: HLA alleles showed associations with around 15,000 TCR beta sequences in a later analysis, at a 0.05 false discovery rate. The likely origin of a cluster of highly shared sequence variants was a sequencing artifact. An analysis done earlier found most TCR beta V segments productive about 87% or about 30% of the time.

The length of the CDR3 is 17 residues. Germline CDR1 reads SGHTA; CDR2 reads FQGNSA. V gave up 5 bases and J gave up 2 bases; unmatched junction bases: 12. Note on this clone: Its antigen is not identified.

The chain links TRBV7-2 to TRBJ2-7; 10 bases line up with TRBD2. Sequences were obtained from PBMCs. This TCR came from a man aged 18-30 years in good health and CMV-seronegative. CDR3 amino acids: CASSANPSGSWAYEQYF. The CDR3 nucleotides read TGTGCCAGCAGCGCGAATCCTAGCGGGAGTTGGGCCTACGAGCAGTACTTC.